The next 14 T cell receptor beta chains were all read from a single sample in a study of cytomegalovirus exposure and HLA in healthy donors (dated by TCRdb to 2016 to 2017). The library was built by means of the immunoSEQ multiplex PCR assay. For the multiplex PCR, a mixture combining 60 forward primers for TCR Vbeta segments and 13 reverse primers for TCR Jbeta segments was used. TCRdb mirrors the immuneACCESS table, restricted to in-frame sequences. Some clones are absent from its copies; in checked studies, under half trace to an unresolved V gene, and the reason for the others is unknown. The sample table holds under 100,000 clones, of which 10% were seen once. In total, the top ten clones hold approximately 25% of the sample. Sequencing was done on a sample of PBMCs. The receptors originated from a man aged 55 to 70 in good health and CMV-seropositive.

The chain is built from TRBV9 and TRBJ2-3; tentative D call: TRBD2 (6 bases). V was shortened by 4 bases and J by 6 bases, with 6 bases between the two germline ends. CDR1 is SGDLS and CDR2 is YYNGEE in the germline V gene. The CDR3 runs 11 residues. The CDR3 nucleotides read TGTGCCAGCAGCCGGGGGGATACGCAGTATTTT. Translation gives CASSRGDTQYF. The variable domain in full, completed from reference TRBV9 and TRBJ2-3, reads DSGVTQTPKHLITATGQRVTLRCSPRSGDLSVYWYQQSLDQGLQFLIQYYNGEERAKGNILERFSAQQFPDLHSELNLSSLELGDSALYFCASSRGDTQYFGPGTRLTVL.

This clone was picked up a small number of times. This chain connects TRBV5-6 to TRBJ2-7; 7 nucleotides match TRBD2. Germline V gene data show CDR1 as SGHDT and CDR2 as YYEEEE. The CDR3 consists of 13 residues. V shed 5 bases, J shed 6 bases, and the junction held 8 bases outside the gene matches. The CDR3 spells CASRRGSGAEQYV. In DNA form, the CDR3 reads TGTGCCAGCAGACGCGGGAGCGGCGCCGAGCAGTACGTC.

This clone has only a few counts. The CDR3 nucleotides read TGTGCCAGCAGTGAATTGGGGGCGAACACTGAAGCTTTCTTT. Its protein is CASSELGANTEAFF. The chain combines TRBV6-1 with TRBJ1-1, with D perhaps matching TRBD1 (6 bases). V was trimmed by 2 bases and J by 1 base, leaving 8 bases between them. The germline CDR1 and CDR2 sequences are MNHNS and SASEGT. The CDR3 loop spans 14 amino acids.

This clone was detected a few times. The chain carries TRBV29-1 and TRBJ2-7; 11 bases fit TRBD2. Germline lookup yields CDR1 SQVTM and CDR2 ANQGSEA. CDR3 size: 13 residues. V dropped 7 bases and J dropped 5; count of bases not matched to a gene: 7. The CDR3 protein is CSALTSGSNEQYF. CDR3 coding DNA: TGCAGCGCCCTCACTAGCGGGAGTAACGAGCAGTACTTC.

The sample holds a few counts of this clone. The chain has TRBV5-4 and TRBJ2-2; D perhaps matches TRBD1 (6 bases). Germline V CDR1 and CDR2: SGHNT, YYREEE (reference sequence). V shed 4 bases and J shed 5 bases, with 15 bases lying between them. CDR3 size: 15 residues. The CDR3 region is CASSLRGITTGELFF. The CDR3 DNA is TGTGCCAGCAGCCTAAGGGGGATAACGACCGGGGAGCTGTTTTTT.

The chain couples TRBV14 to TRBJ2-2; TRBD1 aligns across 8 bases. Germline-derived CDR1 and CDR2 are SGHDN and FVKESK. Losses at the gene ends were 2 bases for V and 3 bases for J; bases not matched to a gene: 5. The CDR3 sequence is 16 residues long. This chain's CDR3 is CASSQPGQGDTGELFF. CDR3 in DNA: TGTGCCAGCAGCCAACCCGGACAGGGCGACACCGGGGAGCTGTTTTTT.

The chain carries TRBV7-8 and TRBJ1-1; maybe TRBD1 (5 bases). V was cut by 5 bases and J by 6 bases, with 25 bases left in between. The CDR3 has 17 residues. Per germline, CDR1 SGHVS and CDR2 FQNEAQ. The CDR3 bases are TGTGCCAGCAGCCCCTTGGGGGACCTTGGGGGGGTAGCTGAAGCTTTCTTT. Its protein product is CASSPLGDLGGVAEAFF.

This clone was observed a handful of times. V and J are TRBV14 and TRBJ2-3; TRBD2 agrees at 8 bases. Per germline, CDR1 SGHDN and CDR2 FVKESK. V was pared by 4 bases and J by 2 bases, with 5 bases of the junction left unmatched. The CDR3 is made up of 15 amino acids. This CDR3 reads CASSPSGGVTDTQYF. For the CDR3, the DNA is TGTGCCAGCAGCCCGAGCGGGGGAGTCACAGATACGCAGTATTTT.

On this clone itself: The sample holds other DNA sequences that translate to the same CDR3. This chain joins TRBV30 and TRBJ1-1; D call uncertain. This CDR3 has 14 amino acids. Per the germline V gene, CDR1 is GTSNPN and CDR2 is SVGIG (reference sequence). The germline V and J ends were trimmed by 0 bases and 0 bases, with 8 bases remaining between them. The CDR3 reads CAWSVEGLNTEAFF. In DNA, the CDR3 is TGTGCCTGGAGTGTGGAGGGCCTGAACACTGAAGCTTTCTTT.

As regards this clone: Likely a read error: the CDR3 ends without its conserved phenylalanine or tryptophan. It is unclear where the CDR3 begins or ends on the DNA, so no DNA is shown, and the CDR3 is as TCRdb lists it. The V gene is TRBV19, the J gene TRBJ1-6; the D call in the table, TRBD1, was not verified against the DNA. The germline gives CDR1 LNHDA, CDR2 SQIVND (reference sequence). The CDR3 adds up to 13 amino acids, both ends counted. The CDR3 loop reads CASNPTGNSPIHL.

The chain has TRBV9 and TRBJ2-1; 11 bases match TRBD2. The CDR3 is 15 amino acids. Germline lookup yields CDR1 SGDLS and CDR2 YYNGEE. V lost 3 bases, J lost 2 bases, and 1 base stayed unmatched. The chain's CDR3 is CASSEGLAAYNEQFF. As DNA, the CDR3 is TGTGCCAGCAGCGAGGGACTAGCGGCCTACAATGAGCAGTTCTTC.

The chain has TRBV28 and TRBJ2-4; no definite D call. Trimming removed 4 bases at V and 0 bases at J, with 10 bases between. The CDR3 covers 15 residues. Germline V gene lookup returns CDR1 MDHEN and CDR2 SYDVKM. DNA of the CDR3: TGTGCCAGCAGTTACTTTAGACTAGCCAAAAACATTCAGTACTTC. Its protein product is CASSYFRLAKNIQYF.

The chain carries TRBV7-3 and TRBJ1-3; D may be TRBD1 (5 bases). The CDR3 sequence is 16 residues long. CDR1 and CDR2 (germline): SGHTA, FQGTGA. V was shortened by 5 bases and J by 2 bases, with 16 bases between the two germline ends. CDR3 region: CASSVSGTPPGNTIYF. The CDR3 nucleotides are TGTGCCAGCAGCGTATCCGGGACTCCTCCTGGAAACACCATATATTTT.

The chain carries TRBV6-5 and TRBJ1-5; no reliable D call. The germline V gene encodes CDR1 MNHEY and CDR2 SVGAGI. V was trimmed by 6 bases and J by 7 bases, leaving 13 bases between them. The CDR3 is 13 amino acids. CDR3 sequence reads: CASSQVPGQPQHF. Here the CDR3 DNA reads TGTGCCAGCAGCCAGGTTCCTGGACAGCCCCAGCATTTT.